Below are 4 T cell receptor beta chains sequenced from a single sample in a study of siplizumab effects on memory and regulatory T cells. Using immunoSEQ multiplex PCR, the repertoire was profiled, and TCRdb retains in-frame clones only, with some absent. This table has about 100,000 clones, 91% appearing once. Sequenced material: CD4+ T cells sorted from blood. The receptor set was obtained from a human donor in good health.

The CDR3 bases are TGTGCCAGCAGCCAATCTTGGGAGACCCAGTACTTC. As protein: CASSQSWETQYF. The chain employs TRBV6-5 and TRBJ2-5, with no clear D. The germline V gene has CDR1 MNHEY and CDR2 SVGAGI. Deletions cut 6 bases from V and 5 bases from J, with 10 bases between. CDR3 length: 12 residues.

The genes are TRBV25-1 and TRBJ1-5; D remains unclear. Germline V gene lookup returns CDR1 MGHDK and CDR2 SYGVNS. The CDR3 runs to 16 residues. V was clipped by 6 bases and J by 3 bases, with 18 bases between them. The CDR3 loop is CASRGKGALYNQPQHF. In DNA, the CDR3 is TGTGCCAGCAGGGGGAAAGGTGCCCTTTACAATCAGCCCCAGCATTTT.

The rearrangement links TRBV7-6 to TRBJ1-1, with 9 bases aligning to TRBD1. CDR1 and CDR2 from the germline V gene are SGHVS and FNYEAQ. The CDR3 contains 17 residues. V shed 4 bases, J shed 4 bases, and the junction held 13 bases outside the gene matches. DNA for the CDR3: TGTGCCAGCAGCTCCGGGACAGGGTGGATGGGGGGCACTGAAGCTTTCTTT. Protein: CASSSGTGWMGGTEAFF.

The CDR3 sequence is CASSGPEAFF. Here the CDR3 DNA reads TGTGCCAGCTCCGGACCTGAAGCTTTCTTT. V gene TRBV18 combines with J gene TRBJ1-1; no clear D gene. There are 10 residues in the CDR3. The V and J ends lost 6 bases and 6 bases respectively, with 5 bases between them. CDR1 is KGHSH and CDR2 is LQKENI in the germline V gene.